What follows are 26 T cell receptor beta chains derived from one specimen sequenced in a study of T cells after yellow fever vaccination. TCRdb redid the calling of the 5' RACE reads with MiXCR, one entry per CDR3 protein. Among 400,000 to 450,000 distinct CDR3 sequences, around 20% were seen once, and the ten largest hold around 17%. Sequences were derived from PBMCs, sampled before the yellow fever booster vaccination. The receptors stem from a man aged 18-30 years who received the YFV17D yellow fever vaccine.

This clonotype was counted a few times. The chain is built from TRBV12-3 or TRBV12-4 and TRBJ2-7; either TRBD1 or TRBD2 may fit D (5 bases each). V was pared by 1 base and J by 6 bases, with 13 bases between. This CDR3 has 14 amino acids. CDR3: CASSLGSGAGEQYF. For the CDR3, the DNA is TGTGCCAGCAGTTTAGGTAGTGGGGCGGGCGAGCAGTACTTC.

This clonotype was seen a few times. The CDR3 nucleotides are TGTGCCAGCAGTTACGCGTTTCGACAGGAGACCTACGAGCAGTACTTC. Its protein product is CASSYAFRQETYEQYF. The rearrangement links TRBV6-5 to TRBJ2-7; perhaps TRBD1 as D (6 bases). From germline, CDR1 is MNHEY and CDR2 SVGAGI. V lost 2 bases and J 2 bases, leaving 16 bases between the germline ends. The CDR3 is 16 amino acids.

The sample holds many counts of this clonotype. The V and J genes are TRBV5-6 and TRBJ1-2, with D possibly TRBD1 on 6 matching bases. V was shortened by 3 bases and J by 5 bases, with 8 bases between the two germline ends. The germline V gene encodes CDR1 SGHDT and CDR2 YYEEEE. The CDR3 has 12 residues. CDR3 coding DNA: TGTGCCAGCAGCTCACAGGGTTATGGCTACACCTTC. Translating gives CASSSQGYGYTF.

This clonotype was detected a few times. V usage is TRBV10-3 and J usage is TRBJ2-5; TRBD2 aligns across 7 bases. V lost 5 bases and J lost 0; bases outside the gene matches: 6. Germline V lookup: CDR1 ENHRY, CDR2 SYGVKD. The CDR3 is 15 residues long. Here the CDR3 DNA reads TGTGCCATCAGTCGGACTAGGGGTAACCAAGAGACCCAGTACTTC. The encoded protein is CAISRTRGNQETQYF.

This clonotype turned up a few times. The chain couples TRBV6-4 to TRBJ2-7; 10 bases fit TRBD1. The CDR3 is 16 amino acids. With V trimmed by 0 bases and J by 6 bases, 8 bases remained unmatched. The germline V gene has CDR1 MRHNA and CDR2 SNTAGT. The CDR3 here is CASSDSMDRGASEQYV. CDR3 coding DNA: TGTGCCAGCAGTGACTCGATGGACAGGGGGGCCTCCGAGCAGTACGTC.

Only a few counts were recorded for this clonotype. The V gene is TRBV20-1, the J gene TRBJ2-7; 9 nucleotides line up with TRBD2. Trimming took 4 bases from V and 1 from J; bases not matched to a gene: 5. Germline-derived CDR1 and CDR2 are DFQATT and SNEGSKA (reference sequence). CDR3 length: 14 residues. Here the CDR3 reads CSAITSGRSYEQYF. The CDR3 DNA follows: TGCAGTGCTATTACTAGCGGGCGATCCTACGAGCAGTACTTC.

The V and J genes are TRBV10-2 and TRBJ1-5; perhaps TRBD1 as D (6 bases). CDR1 and CDR2 from the germline V gene are WSHSY and SAAADI. This CDR3 region has 14 residues. V shed 4 bases and J shed 4 bases, with 11 bases lying between them. CDR3 in DNA: TGCGCCAGCAGTGGTGCGAGGGGGAATCAGCCCCAGCATTTT. This encodes CASSGARGNQPQHF.

This clonotype was seen more than once but under ten times. The chain joins TRBV24-1 to TRBJ2-6; 8 bases are a match to TRBD1. Germline V gives CDR1 KGHDR, CDR2 SFDVKD. V was pared by 9 bases and J by 2 bases, with 20 bases of the junction left unmatched. CDR3 length equals 20 residues. CDR3 protein: CATGISSGQVTSPGANVLTF. For the CDR3, the DNA is TGTGCCACCGGCATCAGTTCGGGACAGGTCACATCACCTGGGGCCAACGTCCTGACTTTC.

The chain links TRBV5-1 to TRBJ1-2, with a tentative D call TRBD1 (6 bases). The CDR3 has 15 amino acids. Trimming removed 0 bases at V and 7 bases at J, with 16 bases between. In germline, CDR1 is SGHRS, CDR2 YFSETQ. Here the CDR3 DNA reads TGCGCCAGCAGCTTGGGGGACACTCAAGTCGGTGGCTACACCTTC. Residues: CASSLGDTQVGGYTF.

The chain couples TRBV11-2 to TRBJ2-2; TRBD2 might be the D (5 bases). The germline V gene encodes CDR1 SGHAT and CDR2 FQNNGV. Trimming pared 1 base from V and 7 bases from J, leaving 7 bases between. The CDR3 has 13 amino acids. The CDR3 loop reads CASSLGGVGELFF. CDR3 in DNA: TGTGCCAGCAGCTTAGGGGGAGTCGGGGAGCTGTTTTTT.

This chain connects TRBV4-2 to TRBJ1-4, with D possibly TRBD1 on 5 matching bases. Per germline, CDR1 LGHNA and CDR2 YNFKEQ. V was shortened by 1 base and J by 2 bases, with 11 bases between the two germline ends. The CDR3 has 16 residues. CDR3 amino acids: CASSQVRAGTNEKLFF. As DNA, the CDR3 is TGTGCCAGCAGCCAAGTAAGGGCAGGGACTAATGAAAAACTGTTTTTT.

This clonotype was detected a few times. The chain links TRBV5-1 to TRBJ1-1; possibly TRBD1 for D (5 bases). The CDR3 contains 15 residues. The germline CDR1 and CDR2 sequences are SGHRS and YFSETQ. V was clipped by 2 bases and J by 6 bases, with 17 bases between them. The CDR3 region is CASSFGAGMVAEAFF. The CDR3 region has the DNA TGCGCCAGCAGCTTTGGGGCAGGCATGGTCGCTGAAGCTTTCTTT. The full variable domain, rest sourced from reference TRBV5-1 and TRBJ1-1, is KAGVTQTPRYLIKTRGQQVTLSCSPISGHRSVSWYQQTPGQGLQFLFEYFSETQRNKGNFPGRFSGRQFSNSRSEMNVSTLELGDSALYLCASSFGAGMVAEAFFGQGTRLTVV.

This clonotype appeared a few times. The chain carries TRBV20-1 and TRBJ2-1; D may be TRBD2 (6 bases). V lost 7 bases and J lost 6, with 13 bases in between. CDR3 length: 12 residues. The V gene's germline CDR1 is DFQATT and CDR2 SNEGSKA (reference sequence). Written as DNA, the CDR3 is TGCAGTGTGGAGGGGAATTCCAATGAGCAGTTCTTC. Protein product: CSVEGNSNEQFF.

The V gene is TRBV5-1, the J gene TRBJ1-1; D gene ambiguous. Germline V gene sequence: CDR1 SGHRS, CDR2 YFSETQ. The CDR3 has 15 residues. V dropped 0 bases and J dropped 1 base, with 10 bases sitting between them. DNA of the CDR3: TGCGCCAGCAGCTTGGGCCTCCCCGGGAACACTGAAGCTTTCTTT. Its translation: CASSLGLPGNTEAFF.

This clonotype came up many times. The rearrangement uses TRBV7-2 and TRBJ1-1; no clear D gene. Trimming removed 2 bases from V and 1 base from J, with 5 bases in between. This CDR3 spans 13 amino acids. Germline V lookup: CDR1 SGHTA, CDR2 FQGNSA. CDR3 nucleotide sequence: TGTGCCAGCAGCTTACAACCGAACACTGAAGCTTTCTTT. It translates to CASSLQPNTEAFF.

The J gene is TRBJ2-7, the V gene TRBV19; D not certain. V gave up 9 bases and J gave up 4 bases, with 13 bases separating them. CDR1 is LNHDA, CDR2 SQIVND, per germline (reference sequence). This CDR3 region has 12 residues. The CDR3 DNA is TGTGCCAGGAAGAGTGACGGGTACGAGCAGTACGTC. It codes for CARKSDGYEQYV.

This clonotype was counted at least ten times. The chain uses TRBV20-1 and TRBJ1-2; D is uncertain. CDR1 DFQATT and CDR2 SNEGSKA come from the germline V gene (reference sequence). The CDR3 has 15 residues. V gave up 6 bases and J gave up 4 bases, with 21 bases separating them. The CDR3 sequence is CSASPPGNPTYGYTF. For the CDR3, the DNA is TGCAGTGCCAGCCCTCCGGGGAACCCCACCTATGGCTACACCTTC.

The chain joins TRBV29-1 to TRBJ1-2; a possible D gene is TRBD1 (6 bases). Germline values: CDR1 SQVTM, CDR2 ANQGSEA. This CDR3 is 15 amino acids long. The V gene lost 4 bases and the J gene lost 3 bases, with 18 bases spanning the gap. CDR3 nucleotides: TGCAGCGTTGGTATGGGGGCCCTCGCAGACTATGGCTACACCTTC. The encoded protein is CSVGMGALADYGYTF.

The chain couples TRBV6-2 or TRBV6-3 to TRBJ1-1; D is unclear. The ends were cut back, 0 bases at V and 5 bases at J, with 16 bases in the middle. The CDR3 is 16 residues long. Germline V gene lookup returns CDR1 MNHEY and CDR2 SVGEGT. The DNA for the CDR3 is TGTGCCAGCAGTTACTCGATTCGAGGCCCGAGGACTGAAGCTTTCTTT. Amino acid sequence: CASSYSIRGPRTEAFF.

This clonotype showed up many times. The rearrangement uses TRBV5-6 and TRBJ2-7; 8 bases are a match to TRBD1. Unmatched junction bases numbered 8, after V lost 4 bases and J lost 11 bases. The CDR3 extends over 12 amino acids. Germline V gives CDR1 SGHDT, CDR2 YYEEEE. In DNA form, the CDR3 reads TGTGCCAGCAGCCTCACAGGGGGTGTAGAGTACGTC. It codes for CASSLTGGVEYV.

In its sample, this clonotype was seen a few times. The chain employs TRBV4-3 and TRBJ2-5, with no clear D. Trimming took 0 bases from V and 2 from J, leaving 4 bases between them. This CDR3 has 13 amino acids. The V gene's germline CDR1 is LGHNA and CDR2 YSLEER. CDR3 nucleotide sequence: TGCGCCAGCAGCCAAGACCTTCAAGAGACCCAGTACTTC. Translating it yields CASSQDLQETQYF.

This clonotype was seen more than once but under ten times. CDR3 sequence (DNA): TGTGCCAGCAGCTCTTTGGACAGGGAGGGCGAGCAGTTCTTC. Amino acid sequence: CASSSLDREGEQFF. V usage is TRBV7-2 and J usage is TRBJ2-1; D might be TRBD1 (8 bases). Germline assignment: CDR1 SGHTA and CDR2 FQGNSA. The germline V and J ends were trimmed by 4 bases and 10 bases, with 17 bases remaining between them. This CDR3 is built from 14 residues.

The table lists this clonotype with a few counts. The chain combines TRBV4-3 with TRBJ2-7; TRBD1 is a possible D gene (5 bases). Germline values: CDR1 LGHNA, CDR2 YSLEER. V was clipped by 1 base and J by 2 bases, with 9 bases between them. The CDR3 runs to 14 residues. In DNA form, the CDR3 reads TGCGCCAGCAGCCAAGGGATGGACACCTACGAGCAGTACTTC. Translating gives CASSQGMDTYEQYF.

This clonotype was recorded a few times. The rearrangement links TRBV5-1 to TRBJ2-1; the match to TRBD1 covers 7 bases. The CDR3 runs 16 residues. Germline values: CDR1 SGHRS, CDR2 YFSETQ. J lost 8 bases, V lost 3 bases, and 14 bases had no gene match. This chain's CDR3 is CASSSHRGMGVDEQFF. In DNA form, the CDR3 reads TGCGCCAGCAGCTCTCACAGGGGAATGGGTGTCGATGAGCAGTTCTTC.

Concerning this clonotype: A much more abundant neighbour one base away suggests this may be a read error. The V gene is TRBV7-3, the J gene TRBJ2-3, with 9 bases fitting TRBD1. Germline V gene sequence: CDR1 SGHTA, CDR2 FQGTGA. The CDR3 runs to 15 residues. Trimming cost V 3 bases and J 5 bases; bases outside gene matches: 6. The CDR3 here is CASSLTGGGKDTQYF. CDR3 sequence (DNA): TGTGCCAGCAGCTTGACAGGGGGTGGTAAAGATACGCAGTATTTT. The entire variable domain, with the rest obtained from reference TRBV7-3 and TRBJ2-3, is as follows: GAGVSQTPSNKVTEKGKYVELRCDPISGHTALYWYRQSLGQGPEFLIYFQGTGAADDSGLPNDRFFAVRPEGSVSTLKIQRTERGDSAVYLCASSLTGGGKDTQYFGPGTRLTVL.

V gene TRBV4-1 combines with J gene TRBJ1-2; a weak D match, TRBD1 (5 bases). Germline V gives CDR1 MGHRA, CDR2 YSYEKL. With 3 bases removed from V and 6 bases from J, the gap between germline ends came to 17 bases. The CDR3 sequence is 15 residues long. The chain's CDR3 is CASSHDPGSLHGYTF. The CDR3 DNA reads as TGCGCCAGCAGCCATGATCCAGGGAGTCTACATGGCTACACCTTC.